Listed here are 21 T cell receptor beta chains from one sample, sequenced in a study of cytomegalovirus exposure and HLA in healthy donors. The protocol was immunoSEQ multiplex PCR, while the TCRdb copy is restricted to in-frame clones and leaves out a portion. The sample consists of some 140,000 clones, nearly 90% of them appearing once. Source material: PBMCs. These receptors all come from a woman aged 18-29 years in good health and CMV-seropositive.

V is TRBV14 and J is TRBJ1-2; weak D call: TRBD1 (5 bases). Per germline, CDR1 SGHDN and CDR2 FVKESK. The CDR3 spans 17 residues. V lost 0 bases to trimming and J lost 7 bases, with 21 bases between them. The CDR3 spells CASSQEIDHRSRGGYTF. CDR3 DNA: TGTGCCAGCAGCCAAGAAATTGACCACCGCTCAAGGGGTGGCTACACCTTC.

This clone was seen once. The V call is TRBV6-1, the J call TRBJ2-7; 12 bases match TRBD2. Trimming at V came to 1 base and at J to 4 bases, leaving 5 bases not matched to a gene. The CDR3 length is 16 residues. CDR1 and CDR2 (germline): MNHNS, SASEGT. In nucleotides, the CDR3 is TGTGCCAGCAGTGAAGTTACTAGCGGGGGGTTTTACGAGCAGTACTTC. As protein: CASSEVTSGGFYEQYF.

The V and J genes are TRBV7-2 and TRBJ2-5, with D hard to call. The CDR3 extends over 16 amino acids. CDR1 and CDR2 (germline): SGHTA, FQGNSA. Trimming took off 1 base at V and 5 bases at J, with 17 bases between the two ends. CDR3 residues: CASSLVRPPLRETQYF. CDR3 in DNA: TGTGCCAGCAGCTTAGTCCGACCACCCCTGAGGGAGACCCAGTACTTC.

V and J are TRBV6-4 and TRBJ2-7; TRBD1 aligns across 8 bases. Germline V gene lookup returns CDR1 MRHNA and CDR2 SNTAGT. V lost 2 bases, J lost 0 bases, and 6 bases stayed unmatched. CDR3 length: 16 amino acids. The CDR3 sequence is CASSDQRTGSSYEQYF. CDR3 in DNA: TGTGCCAGCAGTGACCAGAGGACAGGGAGCTCCTACGAGCAGTACTTC.

The CDR3 region is CASTGGARSGNYGYTF. DNA for the CDR3: TGTGCCAGCACCGGAGGGGCAAGGTCGGGTAACTATGGCTACACCTTC. V and J are TRBV11-2 and TRBJ1-2; a possible D gene is TRBD1 (5 bases). Germline CDR1 SGHAT, CDR2 FQNNGV. V was pared by 7 bases and J by 1 base, with 19 bases between. This CDR3 has 16 amino acids.

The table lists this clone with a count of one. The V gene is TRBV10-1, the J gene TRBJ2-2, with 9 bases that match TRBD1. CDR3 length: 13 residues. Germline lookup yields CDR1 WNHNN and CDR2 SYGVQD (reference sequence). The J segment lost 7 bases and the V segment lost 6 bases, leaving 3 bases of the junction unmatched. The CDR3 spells CASRGQGIGELFF. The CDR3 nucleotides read TGCGCCAGCAGGGGACAGGGAATCGGGGAGCTGTTTTTT.

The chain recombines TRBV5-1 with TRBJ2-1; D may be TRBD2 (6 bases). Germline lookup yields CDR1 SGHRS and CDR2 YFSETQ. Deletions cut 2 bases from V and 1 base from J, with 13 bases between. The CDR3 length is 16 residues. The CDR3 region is CASSLFSGGSYNEQFF. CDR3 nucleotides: TGCGCCAGCAGCTTATTTAGCGGAGGTTCCTACAATGAGCAGTTCTTC.

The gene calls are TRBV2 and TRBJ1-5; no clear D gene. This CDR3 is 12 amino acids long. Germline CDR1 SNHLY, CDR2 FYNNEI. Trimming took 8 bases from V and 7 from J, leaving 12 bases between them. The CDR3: CASHGEGQPQHF. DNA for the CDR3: TGTGCCAGCCACGGCGAGGGACAGCCCCAGCATTTT.

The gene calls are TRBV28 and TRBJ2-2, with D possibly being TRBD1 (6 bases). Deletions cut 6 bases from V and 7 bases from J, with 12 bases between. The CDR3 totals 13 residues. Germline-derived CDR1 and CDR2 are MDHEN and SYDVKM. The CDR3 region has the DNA TGTGCCAGCAGGCCGCCAGGGGACGGGGAGCTGTTTTTT. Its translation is CASRPPGDGELFF. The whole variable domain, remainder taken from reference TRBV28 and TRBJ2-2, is DVKVTQSSRYLVKRTGEKVFLECVQDMDHENMFWYRQDPGLGLRLIYFSYDVKMKEKGDIPEGYSVSREKKERFSLILESASTNQTSMYLCASRPPGDGELFFGEGSRLTVL.

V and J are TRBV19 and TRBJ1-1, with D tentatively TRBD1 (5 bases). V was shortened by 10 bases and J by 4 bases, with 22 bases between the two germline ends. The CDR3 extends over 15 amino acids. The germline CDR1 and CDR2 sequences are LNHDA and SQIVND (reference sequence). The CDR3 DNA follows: TGTGCCACAAACTCCTGGGGGGTTTCGGGCACTGAAGCTTTCTTT. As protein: CATNSWGVSGTEAFF. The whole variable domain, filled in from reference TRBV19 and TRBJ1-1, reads DGGITQSPKYLFRKEGQNVTLSCEQNLNHDAMYWYRQDPGQGLRLIYYSQIVNDFQKGDIAEGYSVSREKKESFPLTVTSAQKNPTAFYLCATNSWGVSGTEAFFGQGTRLTVV.

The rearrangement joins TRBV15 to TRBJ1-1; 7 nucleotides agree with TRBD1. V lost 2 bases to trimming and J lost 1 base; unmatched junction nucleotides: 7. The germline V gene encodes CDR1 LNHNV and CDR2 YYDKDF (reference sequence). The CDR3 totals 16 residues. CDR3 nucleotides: TGTGCCACCAGCAGACGAGGGGGCCCCGGGAACACTGAAGCTTTCTTT. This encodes CATSRRGGPGNTEAFF.

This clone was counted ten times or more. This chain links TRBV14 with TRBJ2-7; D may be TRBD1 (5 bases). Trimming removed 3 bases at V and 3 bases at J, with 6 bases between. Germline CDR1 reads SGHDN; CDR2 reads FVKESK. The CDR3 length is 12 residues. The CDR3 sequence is CASSHRVYEQYF. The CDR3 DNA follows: TGTGCCAGCAGCCACAGGGTCTACGAGCAGTACTTC.

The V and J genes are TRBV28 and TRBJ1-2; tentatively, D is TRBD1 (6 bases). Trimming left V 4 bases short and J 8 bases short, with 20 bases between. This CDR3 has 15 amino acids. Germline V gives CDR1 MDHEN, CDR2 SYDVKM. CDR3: CASSSRAIHREGYTF. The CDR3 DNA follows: TGTGCCAGCAGTTCTCGCGCCATCCACAGGGAGGGCTACACCTTC.

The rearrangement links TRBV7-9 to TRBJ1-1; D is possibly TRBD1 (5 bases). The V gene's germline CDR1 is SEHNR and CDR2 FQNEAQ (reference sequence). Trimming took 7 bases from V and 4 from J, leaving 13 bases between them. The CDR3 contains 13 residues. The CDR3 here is CASTRGGTTEAFF. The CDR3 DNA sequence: TGTGCCAGCACAAGGGGCGGGACCACTGAAGCTTTCTTT.

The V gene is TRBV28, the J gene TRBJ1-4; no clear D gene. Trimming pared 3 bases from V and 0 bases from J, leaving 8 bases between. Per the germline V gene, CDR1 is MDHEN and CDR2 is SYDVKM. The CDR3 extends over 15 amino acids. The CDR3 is CASSLSVSTNEKLFF. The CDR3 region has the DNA TGTGCCAGCAGTTTGAGTGTATCAACTAATGAAAAACTGTTTTTT.

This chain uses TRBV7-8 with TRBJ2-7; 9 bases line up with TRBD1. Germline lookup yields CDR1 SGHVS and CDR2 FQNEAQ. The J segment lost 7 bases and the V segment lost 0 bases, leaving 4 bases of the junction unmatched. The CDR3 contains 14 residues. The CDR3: CASSLAGQGREQYF. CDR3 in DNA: TGTGCCAGCAGCTTAGCGGGACAGGGCCGGGAGCAGTACTTC.

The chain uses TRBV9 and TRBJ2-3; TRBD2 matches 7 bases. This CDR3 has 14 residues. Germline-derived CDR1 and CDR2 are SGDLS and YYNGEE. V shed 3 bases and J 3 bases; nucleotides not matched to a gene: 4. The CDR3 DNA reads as TGTGCCAGCAGCGCCGGGGGGACGACAGATACGCAGTATTTT. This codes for CASSAGGTTDTQYF.

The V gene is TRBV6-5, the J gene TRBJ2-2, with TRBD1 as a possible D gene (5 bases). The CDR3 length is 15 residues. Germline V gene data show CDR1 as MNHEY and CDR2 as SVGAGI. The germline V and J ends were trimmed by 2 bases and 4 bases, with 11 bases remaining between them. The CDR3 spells CASSYDDRVTGELFF. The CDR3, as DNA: TGTGCCAGCAGTTACGATGACAGAGTCACCGGGGAGCTGTTTTTT.

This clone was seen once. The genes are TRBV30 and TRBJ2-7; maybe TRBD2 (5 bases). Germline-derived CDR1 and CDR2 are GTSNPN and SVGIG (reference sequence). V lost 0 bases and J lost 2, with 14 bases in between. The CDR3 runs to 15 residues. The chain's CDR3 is CAWSVPGTPPYEQYF. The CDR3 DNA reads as TGTGCCTGGAGTGTACCGGGAACACCCCCCTACGAGCAGTACTTC.

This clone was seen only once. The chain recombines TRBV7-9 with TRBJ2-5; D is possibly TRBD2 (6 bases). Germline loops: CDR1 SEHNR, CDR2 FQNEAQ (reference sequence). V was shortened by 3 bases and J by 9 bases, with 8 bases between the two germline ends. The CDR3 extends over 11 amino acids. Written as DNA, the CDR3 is TGTGCCAGCAGCTTTTCGGGGGCCCAGTACTTC. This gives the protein CASSFSGAQYF.

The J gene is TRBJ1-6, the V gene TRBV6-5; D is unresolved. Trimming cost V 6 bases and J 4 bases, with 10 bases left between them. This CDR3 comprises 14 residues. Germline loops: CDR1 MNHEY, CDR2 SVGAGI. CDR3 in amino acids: CASSKSVYNSPLHF. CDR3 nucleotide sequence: TGTGCCAGCAGCAAATCAGTATATAATTCACCCCTCCACTTT.